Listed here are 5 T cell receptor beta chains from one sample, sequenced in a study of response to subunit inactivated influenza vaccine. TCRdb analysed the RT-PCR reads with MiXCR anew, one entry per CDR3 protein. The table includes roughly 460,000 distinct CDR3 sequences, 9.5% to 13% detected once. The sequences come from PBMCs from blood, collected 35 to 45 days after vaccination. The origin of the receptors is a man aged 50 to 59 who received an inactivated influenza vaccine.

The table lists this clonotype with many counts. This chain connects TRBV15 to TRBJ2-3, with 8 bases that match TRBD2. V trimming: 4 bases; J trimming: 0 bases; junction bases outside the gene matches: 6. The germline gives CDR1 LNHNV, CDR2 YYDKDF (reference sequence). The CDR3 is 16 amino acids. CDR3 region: CATSKGLAGSTDTQYF. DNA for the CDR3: TGTGCCACCAGCAAAGGGTTAGCGGGGAGCACAGATACGCAGTATTTT.

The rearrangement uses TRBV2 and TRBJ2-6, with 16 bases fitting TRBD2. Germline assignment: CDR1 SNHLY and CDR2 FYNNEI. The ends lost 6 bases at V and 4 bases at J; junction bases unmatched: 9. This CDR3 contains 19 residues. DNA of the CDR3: TGTGCCAGCAGCGGGACTAGCGGGAGGGCCCGGGGCGGGGCCAACGTCCTGACTTTC. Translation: CASSGTSGRARGGANVLTF. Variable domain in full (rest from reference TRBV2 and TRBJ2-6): EPEVTQTPSHQVTQMGQEVILRCVPISNHLYFYWYRQILGQKVEFLVSFYNNEISEKSEIFDDQFSVERPDGSNFTLKIRSTKLEDSAMYFCASSGTSGRARGGANVLTFGAGSRLTVL.

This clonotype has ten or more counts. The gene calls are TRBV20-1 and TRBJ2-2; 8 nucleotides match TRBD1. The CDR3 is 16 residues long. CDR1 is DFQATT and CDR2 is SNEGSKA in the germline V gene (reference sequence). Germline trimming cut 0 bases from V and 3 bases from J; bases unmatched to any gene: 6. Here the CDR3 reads CSARDPDREDTGELFF. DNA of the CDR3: TGCAGTGCTAGAGACCCGGACAGGGAGGACACCGGGGAGCTGTTTTTT.

CDR3 nucleotides: TGTGCCAGCAGCTCGAGGCGCTCTAGCGGGAATTACGAGCAGTACTTC. As protein: CASSSRRSSGNYEQYF. V is TRBV7-2 and J is TRBJ2-7; 9 bases line up with TRBD2. This CDR3 contains 16 residues. With 4 bases clipped from V and 4 bases from J, the junction kept 11 bases outside the gene matches. CDR1 and CDR2 from the germline V gene are SGHTA and FQGNSA.

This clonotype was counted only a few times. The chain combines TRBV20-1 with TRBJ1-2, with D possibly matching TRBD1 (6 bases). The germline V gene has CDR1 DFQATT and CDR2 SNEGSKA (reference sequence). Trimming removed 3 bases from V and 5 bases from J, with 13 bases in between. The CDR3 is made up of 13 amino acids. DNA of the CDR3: TGCAGTGCTAGCGGGACAATGGGATATGGCTACACCTTC. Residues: CSASGTMGYGYTF.